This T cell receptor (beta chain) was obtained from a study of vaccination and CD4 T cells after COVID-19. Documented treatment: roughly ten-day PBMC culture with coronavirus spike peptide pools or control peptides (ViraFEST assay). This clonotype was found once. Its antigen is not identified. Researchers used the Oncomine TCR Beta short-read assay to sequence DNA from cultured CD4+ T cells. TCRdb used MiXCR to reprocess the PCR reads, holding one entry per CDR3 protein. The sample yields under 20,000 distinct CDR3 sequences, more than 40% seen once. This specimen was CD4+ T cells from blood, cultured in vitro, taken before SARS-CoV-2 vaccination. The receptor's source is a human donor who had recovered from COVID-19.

The DNA of the CDR3 is TGTGCCAGCAGCTCCTCGGACAGGGGGTACGAGCAGTACTTC. Translation gives CASSSSDRGYEQYF. The chain uses TRBV27 and TRBJ2-7, with TRBD1 matching 10 bases. Germline-derived CDR1 and CDR2 are MNHEY and SMNVEV (reference sequence). The CDR3 runs to 14 residues. Losses at the gene ends were 6 bases for V and 4 bases for J; bases not matched to a gene: 6.